Following are 12 T cell receptor beta chains from one sample sequenced in a study of T cells in women clearing cervical HPV infection. Clones were read by immunoSEQ multiplex PCR, and TCRdb kept only the in-frame ones, dropping some. The sample includes tens of thousands of clones. The sample comprised blood buffy coat. These receptors were collected from a woman aged 18-70 years with a cervical HPV16 infection that either progressed to CIN3+ or cleared (not recorded which).

Points on this clone: The missing CDR3 end, 3 residues past where the read stops, is filled in from the germline J gene. This rearrangement joins TRBV20-1 to TRBJ2-5; perhaps D is TRBD1 or TRBD2 (5 bases each). Trimming left V 5 bases short and J 3 bases short, with 10 bases between. This CDR3 has 12 amino acids. The germline V gene has CDR1 DFQATT and CDR2 SNEGSKA (reference sequence). The DNA read from the CDR3 is TGCAGTGCTCAACAGGAGGAAGAGACC. Translation: CSAQQEEET. The full CDR3 protein is CSAQQEEETQYF.

About this clone: The read gets to within 3 residues of the CDR3 end, and the germline J gene fills in the rest. The chain employs TRBV6-2 or TRBV6-3 and TRBJ1-4, with TRBD1 as a possible D gene (5 bases). Per the germline V gene, CDR1 is MNHEY and CDR2 is SVGEGT. The CDR3 covers 13 residues. CDR3 loop: CATKRGKESPLFF. The CDR3 bases that were read are TGTGCCACCAAGAGGGGAAAGGAATCACCA.

This clone registers medium-sized by frequency. The sequenced fragment ends 3 residues before the CDR3 boundary, so the rest is inferred from the germline J gene. The V call is TRBV19, the J call TRBJ2-4, with TRBD1 as a possible D gene (6 bases). The length of the CDR3 is 15 residues. Trimming left V 1 base short and J 4 bases short, with 11 bases between. The germline gives CDR1 LNHDA, CDR2 SQIVND (reference sequence). Partial CDR3 DNA: TGTGCCAGTAGTATAGGGGGGACAACAAAAAACATT. It yields the protein CASSIGGTTKNI. In full, the CDR3 reads CASSIGGTTKNIQYF.

Note on this clone: The CDR3 is cut off 3 residues early in the read; its end comes from the germline J gene. The J gene is TRBJ2-1, the V gene TRBV25-1, with D tentatively TRBD2 (7 bases). From germline, CDR1 is MGHDK and CDR2 SYGVNS. CDR3 length equals 14 residues. The V gene lost 5 bases and the J gene lost 5 bases, with 13 bases spanning the gap. The sequenced part of the CDR3 DNA is TGTGCCAGCAGTCTTGGGGGGGCTGACAATGAG. Its translation: CASSLGGADNE. The complete CDR3 reads CASSLGGADNEQFF. Drawing the rest from reference TRBV25-1 and TRBJ2-1, the complete variable domain is EADIYQTPRYLVIGTGKKITLECSQTMGHDKMYWYQQDPGMELHLIHYSYGVNSTEKGDLSSESTVSRIRTEHFPLTLESARPSHTSQYLCASSLGGADNEQFFGPGTRLTVL.

In the case of this clone: The sequence runs out 3 residues before the end of the CDR3; the remainder is reconstructed from the germline J gene. The V gene is TRBV6-2 or TRBV6-3, the J gene TRBJ2-4; 8 nucleotides match TRBD2. The ends lost 6 bases at V and 1 base at J; junction bases unmatched: 11. The CDR3 has 17 amino acids. Germline assignment: CDR1 MNHEY and CDR2 SVGEGT. The CDR3 loop reads CASRPRGGGLAKNIQYF. CDR3 DNA (partial): TGTGCCAGCAGGCCAAGGGGCGGGGGGTTGGCCAAAAACATT.

Concerning this clone: The read ends 3 residues early relative to the CDR3; the germline J gene fills the gap. The chain has TRBV5-1 and TRBJ2-7; 10 nucleotides align to TRBD1. Germline loops: CDR1 SGHRS, CDR2 YFSETQ. This CDR3 is 14 amino acids long. V lost 3 bases to trimming and J lost 0 bases; unmatched junction nucleotides: 0. The CDR3 reads CASSWDRGSYEQYF. CDR3 bases read: TGCGCCAGCAGCTGGGACAGGGGCTCCTACGAG.

The CDR3 DNA, read in part, is TGTGCCAGTACCCGCGGAAGGGGAAAGGTC. This sequence encodes CASTRGRGKV. The CDR3, in full, reads CASTRGRGKVLTF. This chain connects TRBV19 to TRBJ2-6; possible D gene TRBD1, 5 bases. The observed sequence ends 3 residues before the CDR3 terminus, with the missing tail filled in from the germline J gene. Germline CDR1 and CDR2: LNHDA and SQIVND (reference sequence). This CDR3 contains 13 residues.

Comments on this clone: With the read ending 3 residues before the CDR3 end, the germline J gene is used to fill in that end. The chain uses TRBV20-1 and TRBJ1-2; TRBD1 might be the D (6 bases). This CDR3 spans 15 amino acids. The germline CDR1 and CDR2 sequences are DFQATT and SNEGSKA (reference sequence). Incomplete CDR3 DNA: TGCAGTGCTCGTCTCGGGGGGGCCTCCTACAATGAC. Translation: CSARLGGASYND. The whole CDR3 protein reads CSARLGGASYNDYTF.

On this clone itself: The sequence runs out 3 residues before the end of the CDR3; the remainder is reconstructed from the germline J gene. V is TRBV24-1 and J is TRBJ1-5; a possible D gene is TRBD1 (6 bases). Germline values: CDR1 KGHDR, CDR2 SFDVKD. CDR3 length: 13 residues. V shed 10 bases and J shed 7 bases, with 16 bases lying between them. The chain's CDR3 is CATQRGTLQPQHF. The covered CDR3 bases are TGTGCCACGCAAAGGGGGACCCTACAGCCC.

A note on this clone: Read coverage stops 3 residues before the CDR3 terminus; the germline J gene supplies the remainder. The chain joins TRBV4-1 to TRBJ2-2, with D possibly TRBD2 on 5 matching bases. Germline V gene data show CDR1 as MGHRA and CDR2 as YSYEKL. The CDR3 is 15 amino acids. Trimming shortened V by 1 base and J by 5 bases, and 11 bases separated the two germline ends. The chain's CDR3 is CASSQGGLGTGELFF. The sequenced part of the CDR3 DNA is TGCGCCAGCAGCCAAGGAGGGCTTGGGACCGGGGAG.

A remark on this clone: Germline and junction disagree at one end, which may indicate a read error. The read falls 3 residues short of the CDR3 end, and the missing part is taken from the germline J gene. The chain links TRBV4-2 to TRBJ2-2; D gene ambiguous. This CDR3 is 16 amino acids long. Germline assignment: CDR1 LGHNA and CDR2 YNFKEQ. The CDR3 loop reads CASSQDDSLNTGELFF. The sequenced part of the CDR3 DNA is TGCGCCAGCAGCCAAGACGACTCCTTGAACACCGGGGAG.

This clone is called medium-sized based on its frequency. The read is 3 residues too short to cover the CDR3 end, so that end is filled in from the germline J gene. The rearrangement joins TRBV19 to TRBJ1-2; no reliable D call. The CDR3 totals 12 residues. V was pared by 5 bases and J by 7 bases, with 11 bases between. The germline V gene encodes CDR1 LNHDA and CDR2 SQIVND (reference sequence). This CDR3 is CASSPRGSGYTF. The CDR3 bases that were read are TGTGCCAGTAGTCCTCGCGGAAGTGGC.